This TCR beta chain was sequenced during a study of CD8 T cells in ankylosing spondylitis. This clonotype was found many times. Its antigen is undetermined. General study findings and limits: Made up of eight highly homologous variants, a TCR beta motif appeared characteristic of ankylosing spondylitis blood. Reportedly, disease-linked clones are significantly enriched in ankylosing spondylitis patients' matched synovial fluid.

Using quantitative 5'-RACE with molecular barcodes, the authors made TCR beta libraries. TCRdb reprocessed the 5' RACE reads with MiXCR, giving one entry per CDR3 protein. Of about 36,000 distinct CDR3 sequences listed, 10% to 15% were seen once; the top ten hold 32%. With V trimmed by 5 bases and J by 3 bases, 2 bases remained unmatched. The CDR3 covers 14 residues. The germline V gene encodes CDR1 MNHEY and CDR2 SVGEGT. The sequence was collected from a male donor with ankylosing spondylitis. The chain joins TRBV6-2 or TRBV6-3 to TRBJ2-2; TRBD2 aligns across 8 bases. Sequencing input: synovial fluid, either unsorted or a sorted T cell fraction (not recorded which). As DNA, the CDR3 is TGTGCCAGCAGTAGCGGGAGTCACACCGGGGAGCTGTTTTTT. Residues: CASSSGSHTGELFF.